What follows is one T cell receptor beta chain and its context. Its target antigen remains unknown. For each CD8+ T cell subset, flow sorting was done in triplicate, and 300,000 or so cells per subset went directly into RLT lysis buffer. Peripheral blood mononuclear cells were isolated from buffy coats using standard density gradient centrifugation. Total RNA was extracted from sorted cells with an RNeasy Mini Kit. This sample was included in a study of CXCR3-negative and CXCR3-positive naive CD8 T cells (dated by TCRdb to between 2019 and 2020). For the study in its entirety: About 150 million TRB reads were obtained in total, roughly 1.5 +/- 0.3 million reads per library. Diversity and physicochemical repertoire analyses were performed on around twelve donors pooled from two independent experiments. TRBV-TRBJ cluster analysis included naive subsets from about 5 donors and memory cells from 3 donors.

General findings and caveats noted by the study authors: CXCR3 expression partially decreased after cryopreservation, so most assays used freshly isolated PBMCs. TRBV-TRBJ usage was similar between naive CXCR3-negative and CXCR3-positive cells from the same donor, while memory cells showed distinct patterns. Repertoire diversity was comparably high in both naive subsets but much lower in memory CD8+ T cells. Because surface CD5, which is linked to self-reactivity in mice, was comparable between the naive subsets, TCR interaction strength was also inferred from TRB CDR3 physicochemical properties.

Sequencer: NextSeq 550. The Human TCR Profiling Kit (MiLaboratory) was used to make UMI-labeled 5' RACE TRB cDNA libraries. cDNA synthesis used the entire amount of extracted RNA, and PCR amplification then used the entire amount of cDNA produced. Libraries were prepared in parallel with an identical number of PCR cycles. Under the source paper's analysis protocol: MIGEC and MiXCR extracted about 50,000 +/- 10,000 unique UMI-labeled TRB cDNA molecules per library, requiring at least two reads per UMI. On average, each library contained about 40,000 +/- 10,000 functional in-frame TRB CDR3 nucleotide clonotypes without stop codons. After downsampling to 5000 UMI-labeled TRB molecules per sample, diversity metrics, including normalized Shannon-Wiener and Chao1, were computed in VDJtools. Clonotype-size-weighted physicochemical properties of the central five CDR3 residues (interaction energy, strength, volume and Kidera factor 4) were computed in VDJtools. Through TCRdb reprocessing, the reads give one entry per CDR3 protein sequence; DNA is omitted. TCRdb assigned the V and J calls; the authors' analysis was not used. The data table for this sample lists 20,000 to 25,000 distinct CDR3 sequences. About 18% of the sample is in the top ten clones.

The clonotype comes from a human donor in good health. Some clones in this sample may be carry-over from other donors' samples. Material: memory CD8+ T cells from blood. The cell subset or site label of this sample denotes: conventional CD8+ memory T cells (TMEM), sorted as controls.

The CDR3 region has the sequence CASSPAGGGNYGYTF. Here the chain combines TRBV4-1 and TRBJ1-2. Spanning cysteine to phenylalanine, the CDR3 consists of 15 amino acids. No DNA sequence is on record. Reading the germline V gene gives CDR1 MGHRA and CDR2 YSYEKL.